The clone carrying this T cell receptor beta chain occurred many times. The antigen is undetermined. Trimming took off 6 bases at V and 6 bases at J, with 5 bases between the two ends. The CDR3 totals 10 residues. CDR1 SQVTM and CDR2 ANQGSEA come from the germline V gene. Assembly of TCR beta libraries relied on iRepertoire HTBI primers together with Arm-PCR of CDR3 regions. TCRdb recomputed calls from the multiplex PCR reads with MiXCR, one row per CDR3 protein. The sample records about 460,000 distinct CDR3 sequences, approximately 22% being singletons. The data derive from a study of regulatory T cells in long-lasting Graves disease. Study-wide context: Persistent cases took antithyroid drugs over 5 years and stayed TSH receptor antibody positive.

Study-wide results and limits: Persistent disease favored TRBV28, TRBJ1-2 and TRBJ2-5. Those with persistent disease had in common more public clonotypes (about 2,700) than new patients (about 970).

Time point denoted: persistent/refractory GD, antithyroid drugs over 5 years with positive TRAb. PBMC RNA served as the TCR library source. This TCR came from a female donor with Graves disease. Specimen: peripheral blood mononuclear cells (PBMCs), collected when the disease was refractory, from a patient treated with antithyroid drugs. The chain couples TRBV29-1 to TRBJ1-4; D not certain. For the CDR3, the DNA is TGCAGCGTGAGGGATGAAAAACTGTTTTTT. Residues: CSVRDEKLFF.